This T cell receptor beta chain was sequenced during a study of HIV-infected patients and healthy controls. Study-wide points: Healthy controls carried many MAIT alpha-chain CDR3s, while HIV+ repertoires had few. The seeming recovery of the Gini index after therapy in HIV-infected patients vanished in size-matched data.

This clonotype was found many times. Antigen: not known. The repertoire came from unfractionated whole blood and reflected all unsorted peripheral T cells. Around 500 ng RNA was reverse transcribed with alpha and beta constant-region primers. Separate chain-specific third strand synthesis with multiplexing indices produced the alpha and beta libraries. The SP2 site served as the priming point for second strand synthesis. TCRdb reprocessed the 5' RACE reads with MiXCR, giving one entry per CDR3 protein. The sample consists of 17,000 or so distinct CDR3 sequences, around 5% of them appearing once. The V and J ends lost 2 bases and 10 bases respectively, with 14 bases between them. This CDR3 has 13 amino acids. The germline CDR1 and CDR2 sequences are MNHEY and SVGAGI.

The origin of this receptor is an adult in good health. The chain combines TRBV6-5 with TRBJ1-1; possibly TRBD1 for D (6 bases). Sequenced sample: blood. The CDR3 DNA follows: TGTGCCAGCAGTTACCCGGGGGGGGGGCGAGCTTTCTTT. It is translated as CASSYPGGGRAFF.